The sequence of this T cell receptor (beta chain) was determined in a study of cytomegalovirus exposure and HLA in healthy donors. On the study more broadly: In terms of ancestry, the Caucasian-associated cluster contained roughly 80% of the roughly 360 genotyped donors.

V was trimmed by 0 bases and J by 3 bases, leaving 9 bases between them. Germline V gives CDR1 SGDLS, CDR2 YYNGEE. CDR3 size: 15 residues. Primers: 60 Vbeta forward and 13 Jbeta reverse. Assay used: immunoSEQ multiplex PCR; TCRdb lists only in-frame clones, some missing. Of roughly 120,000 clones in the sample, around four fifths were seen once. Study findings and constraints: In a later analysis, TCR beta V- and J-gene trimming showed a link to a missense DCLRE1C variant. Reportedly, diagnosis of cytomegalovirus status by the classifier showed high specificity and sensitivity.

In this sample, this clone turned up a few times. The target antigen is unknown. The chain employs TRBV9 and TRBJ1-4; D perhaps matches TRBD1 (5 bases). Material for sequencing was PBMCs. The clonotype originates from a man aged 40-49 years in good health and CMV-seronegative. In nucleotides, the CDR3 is TGTGCCAGCAGCGTAGGGGGGGGGTCTAATGAAAAACTGTTTTTT. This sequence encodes CASSVGGGSNEKLFF.